The sequence of this T cell receptor beta chain was determined in a study of blood T cell repertoires in COVID-19. Study-wide background: COVID-19 samples, acute and convalescent, were from the United States, Italy and Spain.

Trimming took 5 bases from V and 5 from J, leaving 22 bases between them. The germline CDR1 and CDR2 sequences are SGHTA and FQGNSA. CDR3 length: 16 amino acids. Original methodology: Amplification with reference gene primers provided the estimates of nucleated cell counts. Method: immunoSEQ multiplex PCR; TCRdb's copy keeps in-frame clones and lacks some. V, J and clone size were drawn from that table, and D and trimming were deduced from the DNA. The sample has 65,000 to 90,000 clones; approximately 88% are singletons. Specimen: peripheral blood. This TCR derives from an elderly man with active or convalescent COVID-19. J is TRBJ2-7 and V is TRBV7-2; D perhaps matches TRBD1 (7 bases). CDR3 amino acids: CASSPIWQGGINEQYF. The DNA for the CDR3 is TGTGCCAGCAGCCCGATATGGCAGGGGGGAATCAACGAGCAGTACTTC.